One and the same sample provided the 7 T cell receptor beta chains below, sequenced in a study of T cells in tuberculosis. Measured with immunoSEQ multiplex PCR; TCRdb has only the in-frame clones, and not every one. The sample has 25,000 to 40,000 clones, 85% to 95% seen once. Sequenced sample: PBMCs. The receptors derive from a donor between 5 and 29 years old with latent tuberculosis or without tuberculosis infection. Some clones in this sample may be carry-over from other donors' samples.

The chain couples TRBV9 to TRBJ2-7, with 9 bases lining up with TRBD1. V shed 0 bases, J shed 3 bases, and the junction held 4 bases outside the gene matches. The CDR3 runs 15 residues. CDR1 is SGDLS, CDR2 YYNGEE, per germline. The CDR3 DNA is TGTGCCAGCAGCGTAGCTGGGACAGGGTTCTACGAGCAGTACTTC. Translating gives CASSVAGTGFYEQYF.

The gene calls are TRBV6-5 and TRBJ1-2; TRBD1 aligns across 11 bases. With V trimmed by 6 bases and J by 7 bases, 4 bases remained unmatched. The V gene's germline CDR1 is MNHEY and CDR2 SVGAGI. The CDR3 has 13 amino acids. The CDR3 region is CASRTGTGGGYTF. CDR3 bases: TGTGCCAGCAGGACCGGGACAGGGGGTGGCTACACCTTC.

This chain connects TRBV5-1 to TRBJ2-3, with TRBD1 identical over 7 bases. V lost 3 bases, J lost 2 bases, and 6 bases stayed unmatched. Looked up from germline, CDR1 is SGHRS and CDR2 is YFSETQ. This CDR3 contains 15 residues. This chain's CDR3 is CASSSGTAFTDTQYF. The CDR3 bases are TGCGCCAGCAGCTCCGGGACAGCATTCACAGATACGCAGTATTTT.

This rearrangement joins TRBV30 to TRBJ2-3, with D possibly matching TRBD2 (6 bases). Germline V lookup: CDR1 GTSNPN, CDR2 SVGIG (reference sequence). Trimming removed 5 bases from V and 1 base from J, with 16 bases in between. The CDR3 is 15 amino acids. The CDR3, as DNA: TGTGCCTGGCGTTTAGCCGGGGGTGGCACAGATACGCAGTATTTT. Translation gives CAWRLAGGGTDTQYF.

CDR3 nucleotide sequence: TGTGCCAGCAGTTTGGGTATTTGGGCAGGGTTTAGCACAGATACGCAGTATTTT. Residues: CASSLGIWAGFSTDTQYF. The rearrangement joins TRBV27 to TRBJ2-3, with D possibly being TRBD1 (5 bases). The CDR3 loop spans 18 amino acids. Per the germline V gene, CDR1 is MNHEY and CDR2 is SMNVEV (reference sequence). With 3 bases removed from V and 0 bases from J, the gap between germline ends came to 19 bases.

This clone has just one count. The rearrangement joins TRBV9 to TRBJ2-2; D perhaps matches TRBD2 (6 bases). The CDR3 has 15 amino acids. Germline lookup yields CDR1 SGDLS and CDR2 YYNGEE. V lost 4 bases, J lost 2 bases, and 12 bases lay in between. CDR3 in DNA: TGTGCCAGCAGCTTCGGGACTCCAAACACCGGGGAGCTGTTTTTT. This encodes CASSFGTPNTGELFF.

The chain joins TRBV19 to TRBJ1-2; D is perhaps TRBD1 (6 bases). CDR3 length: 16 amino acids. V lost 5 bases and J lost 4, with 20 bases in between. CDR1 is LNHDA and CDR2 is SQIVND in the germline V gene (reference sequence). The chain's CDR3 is CASSDVRGALTYGYTF. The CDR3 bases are TGTGCCAGTAGTGATGTACGGGGGGCGCTGACCTATGGCTACACCTTC.